Shown below are 32 T cell receptor beta chains from a single sample sequenced in a study of blood T cells in healthy people across ages. Combining a sample-barcoded 5' primer with a J-beta primer mix, a second PCR ran for 7 to 11 cycles. TCRdb analysed the 5' RACE reads with MiXCR anew, one entry per CDR3 protein. The sample records nearly 800,000 distinct CDR3 sequences, roughly 25% being singletons. The same data also went into a second study, on T cells of mothers and their children.

The specimen sequenced was blood. Receptors were obtained from a boy aged 5-17 years in good health.

This clonotype was detected a few times. The gene calls are TRBV2 and TRBJ2-1, with 9 bases matching TRBD1. TRBJ2-5 matches the DNA end more closely, so the J call is doubtful. The CDR3 is 15 amino acids. CDR1 is SNHLY and CDR2 is FYNNEI in the germline V gene. The CDR3 sequence is CASRGQGIRQETQYF. CDR3 nucleotides: TGTGCCAGCAGGGGACAGGGAATTCGGCAAGAGACCCAGTACTTC.

This chain links TRBV7-8 with TRBJ2-7; no clear D. Per germline, CDR1 SGHVS and CDR2 FQNEAQ. This CDR3 is built from 13 residues. V lost 5 bases and J 1 base, leaving 9 bases between the germline ends. Here the CDR3 reads CASSSVWSYEQYF. The CDR3 nucleotides are TGTGCCAGCAGCAGCGTTTGGTCCTACGAGCAGTACTTC.

V is TRBV2 and J is TRBJ1-5; TRBD1 might be the D (5 bases). The CDR3 has 14 amino acids. Per the germline V gene, CDR1 is SNHLY and CDR2 is FYNNEI. Between the trimmed V and J ends, which lost 3 bases and 1 base, there was a span of 7 bases. The CDR3 sequence: CASSDRESNQPQHF. CDR3 nucleotide sequence: TGTGCCAGCAGTGACAGGGAAAGCAATCAGCCCCAGCATTTT.

This chain connects TRBV20-1 to TRBJ2-1; TRBD2 matches 7 bases. The end of the DNA aligns better with TRBJ2-5, so the J call may be wrong. The CDR3 spans 13 residues. The V gene's germline CDR1 is DFQATT and CDR2 SNEGSKA (reference sequence). CDR3 in amino acids: CSAGGLLKETQYF. DNA of the CDR3: TGCAGTGCCGGGGGACTACTCAAAGAGACCCAGTACTTC.

This clonotype was detected a few times. The chain combines TRBV28 with TRBJ1-2, with unresolved D. Germline V gene sequence: CDR1 MDHEN, CDR2 SYDVKM. The germline V and J ends were trimmed by 2 bases and 7 bases, with 8 bases remaining between them. The CDR3 is 12 amino acids. CDR3 coding DNA: TGTGCCAGCAGTTTAGTTAGCCTTGGCTACACCTTC. It translates to CASSLVSLGYTF.

The V gene is TRBV9, the J gene TRBJ2-5; 9 positions agree with TRBD1. The closer fit of TRBJ2-7 to the DNA end suggests the J call may be wrong. This CDR3 comprises 16 residues. The germline CDR1 and CDR2 sequences are SGDLS and YYNGEE. The CDR3 here is CASSVAPGTGIYEQYF. The CDR3 coding sequence is TGTGCCAGCAGCGTAGCCCCCGGGACAGGGATCTACGAGCAGTACTTC.

This clonotype came up a few times. V usage is TRBV2 and J usage is TRBJ2-5, with D uncertain. The end of the DNA aligns better with TRBJ2-7, so the J call may be wrong. Germline-derived CDR1 and CDR2 are SNHLY and FYNNEI. This CDR3 contains 12 residues. CDR3: CASSEYPGEQYF. In nucleotides, the CDR3 is TGTGCCAGCAGTGAATATCCGGGCGAGCAGTACTTC.

This clonotype has more than one count but fewer than ten. The J gene is TRBJ2-7, the V gene TRBV2; either TRBD1 or TRBD2 may fit D (5 bases each). V was shortened by 6 bases and J by 7 bases, with 7 bases between the two germline ends. CDR3 length equals 10 residues. Germline lookup yields CDR1 SNHLY and CDR2 FYNNEI. The CDR3 bases are TGTGCCAGCAGGGGGACGGAGCAGTACTTC. Amino acid sequence: CASRGTEQYF.

This sequence joins TRBV29-1 and TRBJ2-7, with TRBD2 matching 7 bases. In germline, CDR1 is SQVTM, CDR2 ANQGSEA. There are 15 residues in the CDR3. The V and J ends lost 1 base and 1 base, in that order; junction bases with no gene match: 7. CDR3: CSVEGSGLQSYEQYF. In DNA form, the CDR3 reads TGCAGCGTTGAAGGATCGGGACTACAATCCTACGAGCAGTACTTC.

This clonotype was seen more than once but under ten times. This rearrangement joins TRBV6-6 to TRBJ1-3; D unclear. V was shortened by 7 bases and J by 2 bases, with 15 bases between the two germline ends. The length of the CDR3 is 15 residues. Germline CDR1 is MNHNY and CDR2 is SVGAGI (reference sequence). CDR3 protein: CASTSTWVTGNTIYF. CDR3 bases: TGTGCCAGCACCTCGACCTGGGTGACTGGAAACACCATATATTTT.

This chain uses TRBV7-2 with TRBJ2-5; possible D gene TRBD2, 5 bases. Trimming stripped 1 base from V and 5 bases from J, with 20 bases between. The CDR3 contains 17 residues. CDR1 is SGHTA, CDR2 FQGNSA, per germline. The CDR3 reads CASSLEVPGAGRETQYF. DNA for the CDR3: TGTGCCAGCAGCTTAGAGGTTCCGGGCGCGGGCAGGGAGACCCAGTACTTC. The whole variable domain, filled in from reference TRBV7-2 and TRBJ2-5, reads GAGVSQSPSNKVTEKGKDVELRCDPISGHTALYWYRQSLGQGLEFLIYFQGNSAPDKSGLPSDRFSAERTGGSVSTLTIQRTQQEDSAVYLCASSLEVPGAGRETQYFGPGTRLLVL.

This clonotype was observed a handful of times. The chain couples TRBV20-1 to TRBJ1-2; D possibly corresponds to TRBD1 (5 bases). Germline V lookup: CDR1 DFQATT, CDR2 SNEGSKA (reference sequence). V was clipped by 7 bases and J by 6 bases, with 12 bases between them. The CDR3 loop spans 11 amino acids. For the CDR3, the DNA is TGCAGTGTTTGGGGGTCCAATGGCTACACCTTC. Translation: CSVWGSNGYTF.

The CDR3 loop reads CASSPRDGPREKLFF. The DNA of the CDR3 is TGTGCCAGCAGCCCTAGGGACGGCCCGAGGGAAAAACTGTTTTTT. The chain combines TRBV13 with TRBJ1-4; a possible D gene is TRBD1 (5 bases). The CDR3 has 15 amino acids. Germline V gives CDR1 PRHDT, CDR2 FYEKMQ (reference sequence). The ends were cut back, 5 bases at V and 8 bases at J, with 18 bases in the middle.

V gene TRBV29-1 combines with J gene TRBJ2-5, with 8 bases matching TRBD2. The J call may be wrong; the DNA end is better matched by TRBJ2-7. The length of the CDR3 is 13 residues. Germline V gene data show CDR1 as SQVTM and CDR2 as ANQGSEA. The CDR3 here is CSGLRGGSYEQYF. For the CDR3, the DNA is TGCAGCGGCTTACGGGGGGGCTCCTACGAGCAGTACTTC.

This clonotype has only a few counts. This rearrangement joins TRBV28 to TRBJ2-5; D perhaps matches TRBD2 (6 bases). The germline V and J ends were trimmed by 2 bases and 5 bases, with 18 bases remaining between them. The germline CDR1 and CDR2 sequences are MDHEN and SYDVKM. There are 16 residues in the CDR3. The CDR3 bases are TGTGCCAGCAGTTTAGCGGGCCTGGGGGGTCGGGAGACCCAGTACTTC. The encoded protein is CASSLAGLGGRETQYF.

The V gene is TRBV5-4, the J gene TRBJ2-1; D tentatively fits TRBD1 or TRBD2 (6 bases each). V lost 4 bases to trimming and J lost 7 bases, with 21 bases between them. Germline V gene data show CDR1 as SGHNT and CDR2 as YYREEE (reference sequence). The CDR3 consists of 16 residues. The DNA for the CDR3 is TGTGCCAGCAGCCCCGGGGGCAGGGGCCGCGAGAATGAGCAGTTCTTC. This sequence encodes CASSPGGRGRENEQFF. The whole variable domain, remainder taken from reference TRBV5-4 and TRBJ2-1, is ETGVTQSPTHLIKTRGQQVTLRCSSQSGHNTVSWYQQALGQGPQFIFQYYREEENGRGNFPPRFSGLQFPNYSSELNVNALELDDSALYLCASSPGGRGRENEQFFGPGTRLTVL.

The chain employs TRBV29-1 and TRBJ2-1; D gene ambiguous. This CDR3 has 10 amino acids. The germline V and J ends were trimmed by 8 bases and 6 bases, with 8 bases remaining between them. Germline loops: CDR1 SQVTM, CDR2 ANQGSEA. The CDR3 protein is CSHLGNEQFF. The DNA for the CDR3 is TGCAGCCATCTGGGCAATGAGCAGTTCTTC.

The V and J genes are TRBV4-3 and TRBJ2-5, with 9 bases aligning to TRBD2. Germline V CDR1 and CDR2: LGHNA, YSLEER. This CDR3 comprises 18 residues. J was trimmed by 2 bases and V by 3 bases; bases with no gene match: 13. CDR3 sequence (DNA): TGCGCCAGCAGCCATCTCCCTGGGGCTAGCGGGGTTCAAGAGACCCAGTACTTC. Protein: CASSHLPGASGVQETQYF.

This chain connects TRBV7-9 to TRBJ1-5, with D uncertain. Trimming removed 1 base from V and 6 bases from J, with 4 bases in between. This CDR3 comprises 12 residues. Per germline, CDR1 SEHNR and CDR2 FQNEAQ (reference sequence). CDR3: CASSLDRQPQHF. The CDR3 DNA sequence: TGTGCCAGCAGCTTAGACCGTCAGCCCCAGCATTTT. Full variable domain (rest looked up from reference TRBV7-9 and TRBJ1-5): DTGVSQNPRHKITKRGQNVTFRCDPISEHNRLYWYRQTLGQGPEFLTYFQNEAQLEKSRLLSDRFSAERPKGSFSTLEIQRTEQGDSAMYLCASSLDRQPQHFGDGTRLSIL.

The rearrangement uses TRBV7-8 and TRBJ1-2, with 10 bases that match TRBD1. Looked up from germline, CDR1 is SGHVS and CDR2 is FQNEAQ. The CDR3 covers 17 residues. V lost 1 base, J lost 7 bases, and 12 bases stayed unmatched. The CDR3, as DNA: TGTGCCAGCAGCTTAGGCGGCGGCAGACAGGGGGCGAGTGGCTACACCTTC. Its protein product is CASSLGGGRQGASGYTF.

This rearrangement joins TRBV20-1 to TRBJ2-7; TRBD2 is a possible D gene (7 bases). Germline loops: CDR1 DFQATT, CDR2 SNEGSKA (reference sequence). The V end lost 3 bases, the J end lost 3 bases, and 18 bases lay between the germline ends. This CDR3 is 15 amino acids long. CDR3 residues: CSASPLGGGHYEQYF. CDR3 bases: TGCAGTGCTAGTCCGCTGGGCGGGGGCCACTACGAGCAGTACTTC.

J is TRBJ2-1 and V is TRBV20-1; D possibly corresponds to TRBD1 (5 bases). Germline CDR1 and CDR2: DFQATT and SNEGSKA (reference sequence). The CDR3 has 11 residues. V lost 7 bases, J lost 8 bases, and 12 bases lay in between. In DNA, the CDR3 is TGCAGTGAGGCAGGGATGGATGAGCAGTTCTTC. It translates to CSEAGMDEQFF.

The genes are TRBV20-1 and TRBJ1-6; 9 nucleotides line up with TRBD1. Trimming cost V 5 bases and J 7 bases; bases outside gene matches: 6. CDR3 length: 14 amino acids. CDR1 is DFQATT and CDR2 is SNEGSKA in the germline V gene (reference sequence). The CDR3 coding sequence is TGCAGTGCTCCTGGGACAGGGAAGAATTCACCCCTCCACTTT. Translated: CSAPGTGKNSPLHF.

A remark on this clonotype: The CDR3 end shows no conserved phenylalanine or tryptophan, and so a read error is likely. V usage is TRBV6-2 or TRBV6-3 and J usage is TRBJ1-6; 12 bases fit TRBD1. This CDR3 spans 15 amino acids. V shed 0 bases, J shed 10 bases, and the junction held 1 base outside the gene matches. Germline values: CDR1 MNHEY, CDR2 SVGEGT. The CDR3 loop is CASSYSGTGGSPLHL. CDR3 bases: TGTGCCAGCAGTTACTCCGGGACAGGGGGCTCACCCCTCCACCTT.

This CDR3 reads CSVWGPQETQYF. CDR3 DNA sequence: TGCAGCGTCTGGGGGCCTCAAGAGACCCAGTACTTC. This sequence joins TRBV29-1 and TRBJ2-5, with a weak D call TRBD1 (6 bases). V was pared by 6 bases and J by 2 bases, with 10 bases between. Per the germline V gene, CDR1 is SQVTM and CDR2 is ANQGSEA. The length of the CDR3 is 12 residues. The full variable domain, with the rest looked up from reference TRBV29-1 and TRBJ2-5, is SAVISQKPSRDICQRGTSLTIQCQVDSQVTMMFWYRQQPGQSLTLIATANQGSEATYESGFVIDKFPISRPNLTFSTLTVSNMSPEDSSIYLCSVWGPQETQYFGPGTRLLVL.

This clonotype was picked up a small number of times. V and J are TRBV12-3 or TRBV12-4 and TRBJ2-7, with 10 bases lining up with TRBD1. CDR3 length equals 14 residues. V gave up 2 bases and J gave up 5 bases; unmatched junction bases: 3. DNA of the CDR3: TGTGCCAGCAGTTTAAGACAGGGGGCGGACGAGCAGTACTTC. It codes for CASSLRQGADEQYF.

V and J are TRBV11-3 and TRBJ2-3, with 13 bases lining up with TRBD2. The CDR3 totals 18 residues. Germline V gene sequence: CDR1 SGHNT, CDR2 YENEEA. V lost 5 bases and J lost 2; bases outside the gene matches: 10. Here the CDR3 DNA reads TGTGCCAGCAGCCCCGGGACTAGCGGGGACCTTACCACAGATACGCAGTATTTT. This translates into CASSPGTSGDLTTDTQYF.

J is TRBJ1-2 and V is TRBV12-3 or TRBV12-4; a weak D match, TRBD1 (5 bases). The CDR3 consists of 15 residues. V was pared by 7 bases and J by 1 base, with 16 bases between. CDR3 coding DNA: TGTGCCAGCAATACGGCAGGGTTGGGTAACTATGGCTACACCTTC. Its protein product is CASNTAGLGNYGYTF.

This clonotype has only a few counts. The V call is TRBV4-3, the J call TRBJ2-5, with D tentatively TRBD1 (5 bases). Germline values: CDR1 LGHNA, CDR2 YSLEER. V was cut by 2 bases and J by 0 bases, with 7 bases left in between. This CDR3 has 14 residues. The CDR3 loop reads CASSQQGNQETQYF. In nucleotides, the CDR3 is TGCGCCAGCAGCCAACAGGGTAACCAAGAGACCCAGTACTTC.

The chain carries TRBV12-3 or TRBV12-4 and TRBJ2-7; D is undetermined. V lost 7 bases, J lost 3 bases, and 16 bases lay in between. The CDR3 extends over 14 amino acids. The DNA of the CDR3 is TGTGCCAGCATACCGTCCAGTGGCCTCTACGAGCAGTACTTC. As protein: CASIPSSGLYEQYF.

This clonotype was counted a few times. The rearrangement links TRBV6-2 or TRBV6-3 to TRBJ2-1; TRBD1 matches at 10 bases. This CDR3 region has 18 residues. From germline, CDR1 is MNHEY and CDR2 SVGEGT. The V segment lost 4 bases and the J segment 3 bases; nucleotides outside the gene matches: 12. CDR3 nucleotide sequence: TGTGCCAGCAGTTCAGTGAGCCCGGGGGACAGGGGCTACAATGAGCAGTTCTTC. This gives the protein CASSSVSPGDRGYNEQFF.

About this clonotype: Likely a read error: the CDR3 ends without its conserved phenylalanine or tryptophan. The DNA is omitted, as the CDR3 cannot be located on it reliably, and the CDR3 follows TCRdb's listing. J is TRBJ2-5 and V is TRBV21-1; the table gives TRBD1 as D, unverified against the DNA. TRBV21-1 has pseudogene status. The CDR3 has 18 residues if both end residues are counted. The CDR3 protein is CASSRGDYPQKRHNEQFL.